This T cell receptor beta chain emerged from a study of blood T cell repertoires in COVID-19. Study-wide context: Material from acute and convalescent COVID-19 was sourced from the United States, Italy and Spain.

Authors' data handling: Estimation of nucleated cell counts relied on the amplification of reference gene primers. Assay: immunoSEQ multiplex PCR; the TCRdb copy retains only in-frame clones and omits some. Clonal size and the V and J genes are those of that table, whereas D and trimming came from the DNA. The profile covers fewer than 120,000 clones, with nearly 90% appearing a single time and about 5% taken by the ten largest. This clone was picked up one time. Deletions cut 8 bases from V and 0 bases from J, with 25 bases between. Germline CDR1 and CDR2: SEHNR and FQNEAQ (reference sequence). CDR3 size: 18 residues.

This clonotype originated in a human donor in a cohort sampled during active COVID-19. The genes are TRBV7-9 and TRBJ1-1, with D possibly being TRBD1 (6 bases). The sample comprised peripheral blood. This chain's CDR3 is CASRRGQLRGALNTEAFF. Written as DNA, the CDR3 is TGTGCCAGCCGGAGGGGCCAGCTTCGGGGGGCATTGAACACTGAAGCTTTCTTT.